There are many counts of the clone carrying this TCR beta chain. The antigen remains unidentified. Among the patients, none had received any treatment before thyroid surgery. Trimming removed 3 bases from V and 2 bases from J, with 15 bases in between. Germline V gene data show CDR1 as SEHNR and CDR2 as FQNEAQ (reference sequence). The CDR3 covers 16 residues. The data are from a study of metastatic and nonmetastatic thyroid tumors. Notes on the study in general: A significant increase in TCR beta diversity was reportedly seen in malignant thyroid tumors relative to benign nodules, in blood and tumor.

Methods used by the authors: A classifier for distant metastasis in papillary thyroid cancer was constructed using CDR3 differences observed across clinicopathological groups. TCRdb used MiXCR to call clones anew from the PCR reads. None of the V and J calls come from the authors' own analysis; TCRdb made them. The sample records around 26,000 clones, approximately 20% being singletons. The chain has TRBV7-9 and TRBJ2-3; D remains unclear. The sample comprised blood. This TCR was recovered from a male donor with papillary thyroid cancer or a benign thyroid nodule (not recorded which). Some clones in this sample may be carry-over from other donors' samples. The CDR3 bases are TGTGCCAGCAGCTTGAGTGTCTCCACCCTCACAGATACGCAGTATTTT. Translated: CASSLSVSTLTDTQYF. Based on the CDR3 plus reference TRBV7-9 and TRBJ2-3, the full variable domain is DTGVSQNPRHKITKRGQNVTFRCDPISEHNRLYWYRQTLGQGPEFLTYFQNEAQLEKSRLLSDRFSAERPKGSFSTLEIQRTEQGDSAMYLCASSLSVSTLTDTQYFGPGTRLTVL.